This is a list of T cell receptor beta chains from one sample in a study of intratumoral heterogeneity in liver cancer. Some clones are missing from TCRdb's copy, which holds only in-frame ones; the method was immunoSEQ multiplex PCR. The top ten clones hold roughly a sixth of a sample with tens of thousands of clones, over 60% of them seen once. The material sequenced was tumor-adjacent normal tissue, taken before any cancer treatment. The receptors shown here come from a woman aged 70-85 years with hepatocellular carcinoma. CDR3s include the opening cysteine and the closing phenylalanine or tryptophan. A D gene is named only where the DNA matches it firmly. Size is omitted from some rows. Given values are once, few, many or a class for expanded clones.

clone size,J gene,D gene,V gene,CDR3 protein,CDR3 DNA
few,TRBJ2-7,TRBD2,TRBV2,CASSVLGTSGSKAYEQYF,TGTGCCAGCAGTGTTTTGGGGACTAGCGGGAGTAAGGCGTACGAGCAGTACTTC
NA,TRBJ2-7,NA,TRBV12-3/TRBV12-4,CASSTGYAQYF,TGTGCCAGCAGCACAGGGTACGCGCAGTACTTC
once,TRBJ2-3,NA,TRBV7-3,CASSLSGKDTDTQYF,TGTGCCAGCAGCTTATCGGGAAAAGACACAGATACGCAGTATTTT
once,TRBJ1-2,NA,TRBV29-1,CSVLREDSNYGYTF,TGCAGCGTCCTCAGAGAAGACAGTAACTATGGCTACACCTTC
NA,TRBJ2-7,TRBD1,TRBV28,CASSLTGGSYEQYF,TGTGCCAGCAGTTTAACAGGGGGCTCCTACGAGCAGTACTTC
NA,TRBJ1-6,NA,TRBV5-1,CASSMDGPGGSLHF,TGCGCCAGCAGCATGGACGGCCCGGGTGGTTCCCTCCACTTT
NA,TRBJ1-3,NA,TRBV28,CASRLNMKNTIYF,TGTGCCAGCAGGTTAAATATGAAAAACACCATATATTTT
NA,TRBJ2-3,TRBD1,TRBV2,CASRASAITGGGTDTQYF,TGTGCCAGCAGGGCGTCGGCGATAACAGGGGGCGGCACAGATACGCAGTATTTT
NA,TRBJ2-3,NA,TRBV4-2,CASSVTSTDTQYF,TGTGCCAGCAGTGTCACTAGCACAGATACGCAGTATTTT
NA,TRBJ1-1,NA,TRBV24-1,CATSDFRGEAFF,TGTGCCACCAGTGATTTCAGGGGTGAAGCTTTCTTT
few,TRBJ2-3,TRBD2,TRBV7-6,CASSLGGGGSGISTDTQYF,TGTGCCAGCAGCTTAGGTGGGGGGGGTAGCGGGATCAGCACAGATACGCAGTATTTT
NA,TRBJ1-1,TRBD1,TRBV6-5,CASSRQGEAFF,TGTGCCAGCAGTCGACAGGGCGAAGCTTTCTTT
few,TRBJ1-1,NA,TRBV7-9,CASSLASSNTEAFF,TGTGCCAGCAGCTTAGCGTCCAGCAACACTGAAGCTTTCTTT
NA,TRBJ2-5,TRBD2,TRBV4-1,CASSWGTSGSETQYF,TGCGCCAGCTCGTGGGGGACTAGCGGGAGTGAGACCCAGTACTTC
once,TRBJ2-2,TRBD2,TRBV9,CASSGTSGNTGELFF,TGTGCCAGCAGCGGGACTAGCGGGAACACCGGGGAGCTGTTTTTT
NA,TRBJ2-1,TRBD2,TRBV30,CAWSLGLAGKARDEQFF,TGTGCCTGGAGCCTGGGACTAGCGGGAAAAGCCAGGGATGAGCAGTTCTTC